This is a list of T cell receptor beta chains from one sample in a study of type 1 regulatory T cells. The antigens for these receptors are not known. TCRdb itself ran the reads through MiXCR, one entry per CDR3 protein. The repertoire holds fewer than 80,000 distinct CDR3 sequences, with about a fifth as singletons. Sample: cultured type 1 regulatory T (Tr1) cells, either the whole culture or a sorted fraction (not recorded which). These receptors were taken from a human donor in good health. CDR3s include the opening cysteine and the closing phenylalanine or tryptophan. The D gene is left open where the match is weak. Size is omitted from some rows. Given values are once, few, many or a class for expanded clones.

clone size	D gene	V gene	J gene	CDR3 protein	CDR3 DNA
few	NA	TRBV5-1	TRBJ1-4	CASSVQGNEKLFF	TGCGCCAGCAGTGTGCAGGGAAATGAAAAACTGTTTTTT
few	NA	TRBV5-1	TRBJ2-7	CASSPLGYSGEQYF	TGCGCCAGCAGCCCCCTGGGGTACTCTGGCGAGCAGTACTTC
many	NA	TRBV3-1	TRBJ2-5	CASSLGDRRETQYF	TGTGCCAGCAGCCTAGGGGACCGTAGGGAGACCCAGTACTTC
NA	NA	TRBV19	TRBJ2-2	CASKTGRDTGELFF	TGTGCCAGTAAGACAGGAAGGGACACCGGGGAGCTGTTTTTT
NA	NA	TRBV20-1	TRBJ2-1	CSAARSNEQFF	TGCAGTGCTGCCCGGTCTAATGAGCAGTTCTTC
few	NA	TRBV3-1	TRBJ1-3	CASSQGYAGAGRNTIYF	TGTGCCAGCAGCCAAGGATACGCCGGGGCAGGGCGGAACACCATATATTTT
NA	NA	TRBV20-1	TRBJ1-1	CSATRNTEAFF	TGCAGTGCTACACGGAACACTGAAGCTTTCTTT
NA	TRBD2	TRBV5-1	TRBJ2-1	CASSFGGRLNEQFF	TGCGCCAGCAGCTTCGGCGGGAGATTAAATGAGCAGTTCTTC
NA	TRBD2	TRBV6-2/TRBV6-3	TRBJ2-1	CACSYSRGLAGVTNEQFF	TGTGCCTGCAGTTACTCGAGGGGGCTAGCGGGAGTTACGAATGAGCAGTTCTTC
NA	NA	TRBV20-1	TRBJ2-3	CSARGRGPIDTQYF	TGCAGTGCTAGGGGCAGGGGACCTATTGATACGCAGTATTTT
NA	TRBD1	TRBV20-1	TRBJ1-6	CSAPGTGNAYNSPLHF	TGCAGTGCTCCCGGGACAGGGAATGCCTATAATTCACCCCTCCACTTT
NA	NA	TRBV19	TRBJ1-2	CASSIDGGNYGYTF	TGTGCCAGCAGTATCGATGGAGGAAACTATGGCTACACCTTC
NA	NA	TRBV20-1	TRBJ2-3	CSASGPQDTQYF	TGCAGTGCTAGTGGGCCCCAGGATACGCAGTATTTT
NA	NA	TRBV20-1	TRBJ2-1	CSASGRSPIDEQLF	TGCAGTGCTTCCGGTCGAAGTCCCATCGATGAGCAGCTCTTC
few	TRBD2	TRBV20-1	TRBJ2-1	CSAGAWTSGRASNEQFF	TGCAGTGCAGGAGCCTGGACTAGCGGGAGGGCCAGCAATGAGCAGTTCTTC
NA	NA	TRBV9	TRBJ1-5	CASSVDGNSNQPQHF	TGTGCCAGCAGCGTAGACGGGAATAGCAATCAGCCCCAGCATTTT
many	NA	TRBV5-1	TRBJ1-1	CASSLGSFPEAFF	TGCGCCAGCAGCTTGGGTTCTTTCCCTGAAGCTTTCTTT
NA	NA	TRBV25-1	TRBJ2-1	CASSELNSYNEQFF	TGTGCCAGCAGTGAACTGAACAGCTACAATGAGCAGTTCTTC
NA	TRBD1	TRBV28	TRBJ2-7	CASRERGQGYTEQYF	TGTGCCAGCAGGGAGAGGGGACAGGGGTATACTGAGCAGTACTTC
few	NA	TRBV2	TRBJ1-5	CASTSGQRGQPQHF	TGTGCCAGCACCTCGGGGCAACGGGGTCAGCCCCAGCATTTT
NA	NA	TRBV4-2	TRBJ2-3	CASSRTSGDTDTQYF	TGTGCCAGCAGCCGAACTAGTGGGGATACAGATACGCAGTATTTT
few	TRBD2	TRBV18	TRBJ2-3	CASSAQSGSGTDTQYF	TGTGCCAGCTCCGCACAAAGCGGGAGCGGCACAGATACGCAGTATTTT
few	NA	TRBV7-3	TRBJ2-2	CASGGITGELFF	TGTGCCAGTGGGGGGATCACCGGGGAGCTGTTTTTT
NA	TRBD2	TRBV28	TRBJ2-1	CASKGAGAGEQFF	TGTGCCAGTAAAGGGGCGGGAGCGGGTGAGCAGTTCTTC
NA	TRBD1	TRBV19	TRBJ1-1	CASSPTGVTEAFF	TGTGCCAGTAGTCCAACAGGGGTTACTGAAGCTTTCTTT
few	NA	TRBV20-1	TRBJ2-3	CSARGSGAADTQYF	TGCAGTGCTAGAGGCTCGGGAGCAGCAGATACGCAGTATTTT
NA	TRBD2	TRBV12-3/TRBV12-4	TRBJ2-7	CASSLGGSAYEQYF	TGTGCCAGCAGTTTGGGCGGGAGTGCCTACGAGCAGTACTTC
few	NA	TRBV12-3/TRBV12-4	TRBJ1-5	CASSLRSDQPQHF	TGTGCCAGCAGTTTGAGGTCAGATCAGCCCCAGCATTTT
few	NA	TRBV5-1	TRBJ1-4	CASKLTADLEKLFF	TGCGCCAGCAAGCTTACCGCCGACCTTGAAAAACTGTTTTTT
NA	TRBD1	TRBV6-5	TRBJ2-2	CASSTGQGFGELFF	TGTGCCAGCAGTACGGGACAGGGGTTCGGGGAGCTGTTTTTT
NA	TRBD1	TRBV6-6	TRBJ1-5	CASKDRGNQPQHF	TGTGCCAGCAAGGACAGGGGGAATCAGCCCCAGCATTTT
few	TRBD1	TRBV29-1	TRBJ1-1	CSVEGQEGTEAFF	TGCAGCGTTGAGGGACAGGAGGGAACTGAAGCTTTCTTT
many	NA	TRBV7-2	TRBJ1-6	CASSFDYFASPLHF	TGTGCCAGCAGCTTCGACTACTTTGCTTCACCCCTCCACTTT
NA	NA	TRBV7-3	TRBJ1-1	CASSYDGRTEAFF	TGTGCCAGCAGCTACGATGGTAGAACTGAAGCTTTCTTT
NA	NA	TRBV5-1	TRBJ2-5	CASSLQDQETQYF	TGCGCCAGCAGCCTACAGGATCAAGAGACCCAGTACTTC
NA	NA	TRBV20-1	TRBJ2-3	CSASQRGSTDTQYF	TGCAGTGCTAGTCAACGCGGTAGCACAGATACGCAGTATTTT
NA	NA	TRBV20-1	TRBJ2-7	CSAPRDFGSYEQYF	TGCAGTGCTCCACGGGACTTCGGCTCCTACGAGCAGTACTTC
NA	TRBD1	TRBV30	TRBJ1-4	CAESEGRGAEKLFF	TGTGCTGAATCCGAGGGCAGGGGGGCTGAAAAACTGTTTTTT
many	TRBD2	TRBV7-7	TRBJ2-5	CASSLGLTTSGEETQYF	TGTGCTAGCAGCTTAGGGCTAACGACTAGCGGGGAAGAGACCCAGTACTTC
NA	TRBD2	TRBV6-2/TRBV6-3	TRBJ2-1	CASSSLAGKQFF	TGTGCCAGCAGTTCCCTAGCGGGGAAGCAGTTCTTC
NA	NA	TRBV5-1	TRBJ2-2	CASRRETGELFF	TGCGCCAGCAGGAGGGAAACCGGGGAGCTGTTTTTT
NA	NA	TRBV5-1	TRBJ1-3	CASSPRTSSGNTIYF	TGCGCCAGCAGCCCCCGGACATCCTCTGGAAACACCATATATTTT
NA	TRBD2	TRBV11-2	TRBJ2-1	CASSLSGRVYNEQFF	TGTGCCAGCAGCTTATCGGGGAGGGTCTACAATGAGCAGTTCTTC
NA	NA	TRBV7-9	TRBJ2-7	CASSPRWNGYEQYF	TGTGCCAGCAGCCCGCGATGGAATGGGTACGAGCAGTACTTC
few	TRBD2	TRBV20-1	TRBJ2-1	CSAAWPAGGHEQFF	TGCAGTGCCGCGTGGCCTGCGGGAGGGCATGAGCAGTTCTTC
few	NA	TRBV9	TRBJ2-5	CASSVEAQYF	TGTGCCAGCAGCGTAGAGGCCCAGTACTTC